What follows are 23 T cell receptor beta chains derived from one specimen sequenced in a study of OX40 agonist ivuxolimab in advanced cancers. The assay was immunoSEQ multiplex PCR, and TCRdb's table has in-frame clones only and misses some. The sample holds fewer than 85,000 clones, roughly 84% seen once. The sequences come from CD4+ or CD8+ T cells sorted from blood, collected in a trial of the OX40 agonist ivuxolimab. These receptor sequences come from an adult with an advanced solid tumor such as melanoma, head and neck, liver or kidney cancer.

Only a few counts were recorded for this clone. This chain joins TRBV29-1 and TRBJ1-4; D unresolved. CDR3 length: 13 amino acids. V lost 7 bases, J lost 8 bases, and 17 bases lay in between. CDR1 SQVTM and CDR2 ANQGSEA come from the germline V gene. CDR3 protein: CSAAPGVEEKLFF. Here the CDR3 DNA reads TGCAGCGCCGCACCGGGCGTGGAGGAAAAACTGTTTTTT. Using reference TRBV29-1 and TRBJ1-4 for the parts outside the CDR3, the full variable domain is SAVISQKPSRDICQRGTSLTIQCQVDSQVTMMFWYRQQPGQSLTLIATANQGSEATYESGFVIDKFPISRPNLTFSTLTVSNMSPEDSSIYLCSAAPGVEEKLFFGSGTQLSVL.

J is TRBJ1-5 and V is TRBV7-9; 7 bases match TRBD1. The CDR3 consists of 13 residues. Trimming cost V 5 bases and J 4 bases; bases outside gene matches: 2. In germline, CDR1 is SEHNR, CDR2 FQNEAQ (reference sequence). The CDR3 is CASSQGGNQPQHF. As DNA, the CDR3 is TGTGCCAGCAGCCAGGGGGGAAATCAGCCCCAGCATTTT.

The chain recombines TRBV5-1 with TRBJ2-1; TRBD1 agrees at 11 bases. The CDR3 is made up of 15 amino acids. CDR1 SGHRS and CDR2 YFSETQ come from the germline V gene. V shed 2 bases, J shed 5 bases, and the junction held 3 bases outside the gene matches. CDR3 DNA: TGCGCCAGCAGCTTCGGGACAGGGGGGCACAATGAGCAGTTCTTC. Translated, it gives CASSFGTGGHNEQFF.

The chain has TRBV6-1 and TRBJ1-3, with TRBD1 matching over 7 bases. From germline, CDR1 is MNHNS and CDR2 SASEGT. CDR3 length: 17 amino acids. V gave up 2 bases and J gave up 2 bases; unmatched junction bases: 9. The DNA of the CDR3 is TGTGCCAGCAGTGAAATTGATAGGGGGACAGCTGGAAACACCATATATTTT. It yields the protein CASSEIDRGTAGNTIYF.

V gene TRBV2 combines with J gene TRBJ1-2, with D tentatively TRBD1 (6 bases). Between the trimmed V and J ends, which lost 6 bases and 4 bases, there was a span of 9 bases. CDR1 and CDR2 (germline): SNHLY, FYNNEI. The CDR3 contains 12 residues. The CDR3 region is CASRGGFYGYTF. The CDR3 nucleotides are TGTGCCAGCAGAGGGGGTTTCTATGGCTACACCTTC.

The rearrangement links TRBV6-5 to TRBJ2-5; D call uncertain. Germline V gene sequence: CDR1 MNHEY, CDR2 SVGAGI. The CDR3 totals 15 residues. V shed 0 bases and J shed 0 bases, with 8 bases lying between them. CDR3 DNA sequence: TGTGCCAGCAGTTACTCGGGCAGCTACCAAGAGACCCAGTACTTC. It yields the protein CASSYSGSYQETQYF.

In nucleotides, the CDR3 is TGTGCCAGCAGCTTCGGACAGGGGAGCACAGATACGCAGTATTTT. Translated, it gives CASSFGQGSTDTQYF. The chain joins TRBV9 to TRBJ2-3; 9 bases align to TRBD1. The CDR3 is made up of 15 amino acids. Per the germline V gene, CDR1 is SGDLS and CDR2 is YYNGEE. With V trimmed by 4 bases and J by 0 bases, 3 bases remained unmatched.

This rearrangement joins TRBV6-1 to TRBJ1-6; no clear D. Trimming left V 2 bases short and J 10 bases short, with 12 bases between. Per the germline V gene, CDR1 is MNHNS and CDR2 is SASEGT. The CDR3 covers 14 residues. DNA of the CDR3: TGTGCCAGCAGTGAATTGAACCACGGCTCACCCCTCCACTTT. It specifies CASSELNHGSPLHF.

This clone was seen only once. This chain links TRBV5-1 with TRBJ1-2; 8 positions match TRBD1. CDR3 length: 16 amino acids. V shed 4 bases, J shed 5 bases, and the junction held 13 bases outside the gene matches. Germline V lookup: CDR1 SGHRS, CDR2 YFSETQ. Here the CDR3 DNA reads TGCGCCAGCAGCGACCCTGCCGGCCAGGGGGCATATGGCTACACCTTC. Amino acid sequence: CASSDPAGQGAYGYTF.

The chain uses TRBV6-1 and TRBJ2-5; D remains unclear. Germline-derived CDR1 and CDR2 are MNHNS and SASEGT. V shed 4 bases and J shed 1 base, with 7 bases lying between them. The CDR3 runs 13 residues. CDR3 region: CASSGHLQETQYF. Here the CDR3 DNA reads TGTGCCAGCAGTGGACACCTCCAAGAGACCCAGTACTTC.

The gene calls are TRBV9 and TRBJ1-4, with D unresolved. CDR3 length equals 15 residues. V dropped 4 bases and J dropped 4 bases, with 14 bases sitting between them. Germline V gene sequence: CDR1 SGDLS, CDR2 YYNGEE. This CDR3 reads CASSMDGRLNEKLFF. CDR3 nucleotide sequence: TGTGCCAGCAGCATGGACGGCCGTCTTAATGAAAAACTGTTTTTT. Based on the CDR3 plus reference TRBV9 and TRBJ1-4, the full variable domain is DSGVTQTPKHLITATGQRVTLRCSPRSGDLSVYWYQQSLDQGLQFLIQYYNGEERAKGNILERFSAQQFPDLHSELNLSSLELGDSALYFCASSMDGRLNEKLFFGSGTQLSVL.

The chain carries TRBV19 and TRBJ2-1, with D uncertain. The CDR3 has 15 residues. CDR1 and CDR2 from the germline V gene are LNHDA and SQIVND (reference sequence). V was clipped by 3 bases and J by 2 bases, with 11 bases between them. DNA for the CDR3: TGTGCCAGTAGTATTTTGGAAGCTGCCTACAATGAGCAGTTCTTC. Translating gives CASSILEAAYNEQFF.

Notes on this clone: The junction and the germline gene differ at one end; a read error may be behind it. The J gene is TRBJ1-6, the V gene TRBV5-1; the match to TRBD1 covers 9 bases. Germline V gene data show CDR1 as SGHRS and CDR2 as YFSETQ. This CDR3 contains 17 residues. This CDR3 reads CASSLATGGGYKSPLHF. DNA of the CDR3: TGCGCCAGCAGCTTGGCCACAGGGGGCGGGTATAAATCACCCCTCCACTTT.

In DNA form, the CDR3 reads TGTGCCAGCTGCCGTCGGGACAGGGCACCCTACGAGCAGTACTTC. This translates into CASCRRDRAPYEQYF. The chain couples TRBV28 to TRBJ2-7; TRBD1 matches 9 bases. This CDR3 has 15 amino acids. The J segment lost 2 bases and the V segment lost 8 bases, leaving 10 bases of the junction unmatched. CDR1 is MDHEN, CDR2 SYDVKM, per germline. The variable domain in full, completed from reference TRBV28 and TRBJ2-7, reads DVKVTQSSRYLVKRTGEKVFLECVQDMDHENMFWYRQDPGLGLRLIYFSYDVKMKEKGDIPEGYSVSREKKERFSLILESASTNQTSMYLCASCRRDRAPYEQYFGPGTRLTVT.

The chain combines TRBV19 with TRBJ2-7; D is perhaps TRBD1 or TRBD2 (5 bases each). Germline assignment: CDR1 LNHDA and CDR2 SQIVND (reference sequence). The length of the CDR3 is 12 residues. V dropped 10 bases and J dropped 3 bases, with 13 bases sitting between them. The CDR3 nucleotides are TGTGCCACTTTGGGACGGAACTACGAGCAGTACTTC. It is translated as CATLGRNYEQYF.

The gene calls are TRBV5-1 and TRBJ2-7, with D perhaps matching TRBD1 (7 bases). V lost 4 bases and J 5 bases, leaving 19 bases between the germline ends. Germline values: CDR1 SGHRS, CDR2 YFSETQ. This CDR3 is 15 amino acids long. The CDR3 spells CASSAWGDSSDEQYF. The CDR3 nucleotides are TGCGCCAGCAGCGCGTGGGGGGACAGTTCAGACGAGCAGTACTTC.

The table lists this clone with a few counts. The rearrangement joins TRBV2 to TRBJ1-1; tentatively, D is TRBD1 (6 bases). Germline loops: CDR1 SNHLY, CDR2 FYNNEI. The V and J ends lost 4 bases and 6 bases respectively, with 12 bases between them. The CDR3 is 13 residues long. For the CDR3, the DNA is TGTGCCAGCAGTGCCGACAGGCTTTCTGAAGCTTTCTTT. The encoded protein is CASSADRLSEAFF.

This clone was seen only once. One end of the junction fails to match germline, which may point to a read error. CDR3 residues: CASSLEVARGHTIYF. The CDR3 DNA is TGTGCTAGCAGCTTAGAGGTGGCCAGGGGGCACACCATATATTTT. The chain combines TRBV7-7 with TRBJ1-3; TRBD1 aligns across 8 bases. The CDR3 contains 15 residues. CDR1 SSHAT and CDR2 FNYEAQ come from the germline V gene (reference sequence).

V is TRBV7-6 and J is TRBJ1-1; no clear D gene. Trimming shortened V by 4 bases and J by 0 bases, and 6 bases separated the two germline ends. The CDR3 consists of 13 residues. Germline assignment: CDR1 SGHVS and CDR2 FNYEAQ. The CDR3 loop is CASSSQMNTEAFF. The CDR3 region has the DNA TGTGCCAGCAGCTCACAAATGAACACTGAAGCTTTCTTT.

This sequence joins TRBV6-1 and TRBJ1-2; 9 bases are a match to TRBD1. The ends lost 2 bases at V and 8 bases at J; junction bases unmatched: 9. The germline gives CDR1 MNHNS, CDR2 SASEGT. There are 15 residues in the CDR3. The CDR3 protein is CASSEQDRGRGGYTF. CDR3 DNA sequence: TGTGCCAGCAGTGAACAGGACAGGGGCCGGGGGGGCTACACCTTC.

The gene calls are TRBV6-1 and TRBJ1-4, with a possible D match to TRBD1 (6 bases). The CDR3 runs 12 residues. V was pared by 8 bases and J by 5 bases, with 9 bases between. Germline CDR1 MNHNS, CDR2 SASEGT. The CDR3, as DNA: TGTGCCAGCCAGACAGGAAATGAAAAACTGTTTTTT. Protein sequence: CASQTGNEKLFF.

This clone appeared a few times. This chain uses TRBV2 with TRBJ1-2; possibly TRBD1 for D (5 bases). Germline loops: CDR1 SNHLY, CDR2 FYNNEI. The germline V and J ends were trimmed by 7 bases and 5 bases, with 20 bases remaining between them. The CDR3 length is 15 residues. The CDR3 loop is CASKGGGLWSYGYTF. Here the CDR3 DNA reads TGTGCCAGCAAAGGTGGGGGACTTTGGTCTTATGGCTACACCTTC. Full variable domain (remainder filled in from reference TRBV2 and TRBJ1-2): EPEVTQTPSHQVTQMGQEVILRCVPISNHLYFYWYRQILGQKVEFLVSFYNNEISEKSEIFDDQFSVERPDGSNFTLKIRSTKLEDSAMYFCASKGGGLWSYGYTFGSGTRLTVV.

The rearrangement joins TRBV6-5 to TRBJ1-2; no reliable D call. Germline values: CDR1 MNHEY, CDR2 SVGAGI. This CDR3 is built from 11 residues. The V end was cut by 5 bases, the J end by 7 bases, with 8 bases between. The CDR3, as DNA: TGTGCCAGCAGTGTTGCAGGTGGCTACACCTTC. This encodes CASSVAGGYTF.